Below are 2 T cell receptor beta chains sequenced from a single sample in a study of blood T cell repertoires in COVID-19. Measured with immunoSEQ multiplex PCR; TCRdb has only the in-frame clones, and not every one. The sample has about 59,000 clones, 87% seen once. The sequenced sample was peripheral blood. The receptors were sampled from a man aged 60 to 75 with active or convalescent COVID-19.

V and J are TRBV7-2 and TRBJ1-1; 8 bases fit TRBD1. The CDR3 consists of 15 residues. Germline values: CDR1 SGHTA, CDR2 FQGNSA. V gave up 5 bases and J gave up 0 bases; unmatched junction bases: 5. The CDR3 region is CASSATGVVNTEAFF. The CDR3 DNA sequence: TGTGCCAGCAGCGCGACAGGGGTTGTGAACACTGAAGCTTTCTTT.

This chain links TRBV20-1 with TRBJ2-1; D gene unclear. Germline V gene sequence: CDR1 DFQATT, CDR2 SNEGSKA (reference sequence). V was cut by 3 bases and J by 3 bases, with 3 bases left in between. This CDR3 has 11 amino acids. In DNA, the CDR3 is TGCAGTGCTAGCGGCTACAATGAGCAGTTCTTC. Translated: CSASGYNEQFF.